This T cell receptor beta chain appears in the sequencing data of a study of beta chain features in type 1 diabetes (dated by TCRdb to the late 2010s). Regarding the research as a whole: No differences in mean age, gender distribution, total cell number or subset yield were found between patients and healthy donors. Across all samples, approximately 100 million sorted cells were examined, and cell number per subset correlated strongly with RNA yield. The study compared TCRB repertoires of sorted circulating CD4+ T cell subsets between recently diagnosed type 1 diabetes patients and matched healthy donors. Naive and central memory subsets were obtained from all 30 or so donors, but regulatory and stem cell-like memory subsets were isolated from only 8 patients and roughly eight healthy donors. On the study overall, not on this receptor specifically: At VDJ recombination sites, type 1 diabetes patients had fewer insertions and more deleted nucleotides, which implies abnormalities in thymic rearrangement. The naive, central memory and regulatory TCRB repertoires appeared to resemble one another more closely among patients than among healthy donors. HLA sub-analyses involved small numbers of individuals, so any influence of HLA type on TCRB rearrangement remained unresolved. Type 1 diabetes patients showed a moderate but significant shortening of TCRB CDR3 length in all four CD4+ subsets. Because cDNA rather than genomic DNA was sequenced, highly expressing activated cells could have been over-represented, although no difference in activation and CD3 levels was found between groups. PCR may preferentially amplify shorter templates, but because patient and control samples were amplified and corrected together, any resulting skew would affect both groups equally.

Remarks on this clone: The specificity of this receptor is unknown. Per-nucleotide qualities are absent, and no much larger clonotype sits a single base away.

Reading the germline V gene gives CDR1 MNHEY and CDR2 SVGAGI. V lost 2 bases and J lost 9 bases, and the count of bases not matched to a germline gene is 11. Including the terminal cysteine and phenylalanine, the CDR3 comprises 16 residues. The DNA shown is the 48-base CDR3, in frame from base 1. The entire amount of isolated RNA was reverse transcribed using the High Capacity cDNA Reverse Transcription Kit, so the sequenced TCRB transcripts were expressed ones. Deep immunoSEQ sequencing was applied to naive, central memory and regulatory T cell samples, giving an average of roughly 3.3 million total reads per sample. Sorted cells were lysed in RLT buffer and RNA was extracted with DNase-treated RNeasy Micro or Mini kits, depending on cell number. Each cell subset was processed separately to prevent cross-contamination, with patient and healthy donor samples processed together. The immunoSEQ multiplex PCR was used to amplify TCRB sequences from cDNA, yielding 87-bp fragments that span the CDR3 region. Amplicons were sequenced on the Illumina HiSeq platform. On the authors' methods: Synthetic template baselines were used to correct PCR bias computationally, reads within Hamming distance 2 were collapsed, and singletons that could not be merged were discarded. Reads were aligned against IMGT so that V, D and J genes, CDR3 length and insertions or deletions at six rearrangement sites could be assigned. Within each subset, clonotype counts were normalized to the number of sorted cells before true diversity and Gini coefficients were calculated with the tcR R package. The overlap coefficient, calculated on TCRB nucleotide sequences, was used to measure repertoire sharing. Out-of-frame TCRB sequences from naive cells were analyzed to stand in for the pre-selection repertoire. In its TCRdb copy, this immuneACCESS table keeps in-frame sequences only and misses some clones. Where compared with another copy, unresolved V genes explain less than half of these, and the others have no known cause. D and trimming come from the DNA, and the V and J calls and clone size come from that table. Present in this sample are about 240,000 clones, over 11% of which were seen just once. The ten largest clones take up almost 0.02% of the sample.

A single peripheral blood draw of about 120 mL on average was collected from each donor into heparinised tubes. A BD FACSAria II and a panel including CD45RO, CCR7, CD25, CD127, CD95 and CD27 were used to sort naive, central memory, regulatory and stem cell-like memory CD4+ T cells. All sorted populations exceeded 95% purity. PBMCs were isolated immediately by Lymphoprep density gradient centrifugation and stained directly without culture. To minimize batch effects, samples were stained and sorted in pairs, one healthy donor with one patient per experiment. The chain joins TRBV6-5 to TRBJ2-7; TRBD1 fits 12 bases in the junction. The clonotype comes from a man under 40 with type 1 diabetes. The sequenced sample consisted of naive CD4+ T cells from blood. The label giving this sample's cell subset or site can be read as: true naive CD4+ T cells. The CDR3 has the sequence CASSYGPGTGGKVQYF. Read as DNA, the sequence is TGTGCCAGCAGTTACGGCCCAGGGACAGGGGGCAAGGTGCAGTACTTC.